This T cell receptor beta chain was recorded in a study of cytomegalovirus exposure and HLA in healthy donors. The CDR3 totals 15 residues. Germline loops: CDR1 KGHSH, CDR2 LQKENI. With V trimmed by 2 bases and J by 5 bases, 3 bases remained unmatched. PCR primers comprised 60 Vbeta and 13 Jbeta primers. The repertoire was sequenced with immunoSEQ multiplex PCR; TCRdb's copy has only in-frame clones and lacks some. The sample has 100,000 to 150,000 clones, over 75% seen once. Despite likely unrecorded immune exposures, the donors were nominally healthy at the time of sampling. The chain combines TRBV18 with TRBJ1-4; 9 nucleotides align to TRBD1. This TCR was sampled from a boy between 10 and 17 years old in good health and CMV-seronegative. The sequencing input was PBMCs. The CDR3 loop is CASSPMGQGNEKLFF. DNA for the CDR3: TGTGCCAGCTCACCAATGGGACAGGGCAATGAAAAACTGTTTTTT.